This T cell receptor (beta chain) stems from a study of blood T cell repertoires in COVID-19. Trimming left V 3 bases short and J 2 bases short, with 8 bases between. The CDR3 totals 14 residues. Germline CDR1 is MNHEY and CDR2 is SMNVEV (reference sequence). Clones were read by immunoSEQ multiplex PCR, and TCRdb kept only the in-frame ones, dropping some. The data hold roughly 170,000 clones, with 70% to 85% observed a single time. Across over 20 US areas, participants ranged in age from about 18 to 100 years. The origin of this receptor is a man in his fifties who had recovered from COVID-19. The chain employs TRBV27 and TRBJ1-3; D not certain. Material for sequencing was PBMCs or T cells enriched from blood (not recorded which). The CDR3 region has the DNA TGTGCCAGCAGTTTTGCGGGTACTGGAAACACCATATATTTT. Translating gives CASSFAGTGNTIYF.